What follows describes a single T cell receptor beta chain. Its antigen is still unknown. CDR3 length: 14 amino acids. Germline CDR1 and CDR2: MDHEN and SYDVKM. With 5 bases removed from V and 2 bases from J, the gap between germline ends came to 10 bases. Data came from immunoSEQ multiplex PCR; TCRdb stores just in-frame clones and leaves some out. Of around 35,000 clones detected, roughly two thirds appear once; the ten largest clones hold less than 50%. The data are from a study of T cells in tumors after PD-1 blockade. Study context: Patients had no prior checkpoint blockade, systemic immunosuppressants, or anti-cancer therapy within 4 weeks. During anti-PD-1 treatment, some patients continued daily vismodegib 150 mg. Blood samples averaged around 110,000 templates (range roughly 24,000-280,000) and 35,000 or so unique clonotypes. Study results and limitations: About 40% of tumor TCR clonotypes were also found in blood.

This receptor was taken from a human donor with basal cell carcinoma. Sequenced here: PBMCs, sampled after anti-PD-1 treatment. This chain uses TRBV28 with TRBJ1-5; maybe TRBD1 (5 bases). The CDR3 DNA sequence: TGTGCCAGCAGTCCTCCGACAGGCAATCAGCCCCAGCATTTT. Protein product: CASSPPTGNQPQHF.